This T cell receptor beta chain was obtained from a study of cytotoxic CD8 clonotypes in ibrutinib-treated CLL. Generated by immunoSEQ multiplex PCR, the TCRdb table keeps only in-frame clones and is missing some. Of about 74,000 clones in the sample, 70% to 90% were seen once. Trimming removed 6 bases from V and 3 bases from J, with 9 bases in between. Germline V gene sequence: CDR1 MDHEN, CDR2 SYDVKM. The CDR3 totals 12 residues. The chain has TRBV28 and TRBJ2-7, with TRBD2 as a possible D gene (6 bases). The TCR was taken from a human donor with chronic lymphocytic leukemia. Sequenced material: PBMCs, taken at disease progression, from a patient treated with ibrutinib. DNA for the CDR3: TGTGCCAGCAGCTTGACTAGCTACGAGCAGTACTTC. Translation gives CASSLTSYEQYF.